This entry lists 23 T cell receptor beta chains sequenced from one sample in a study of CD8+ T cells in alopecia areata. cDNA prepared by RNA extraction and subsequent reverse transcription served as the template for sequencing. Sequencing was performed with immunoSEQ multiplex PCR; in TCRdb, only in-frame clones are kept and a portion is missing. The profile shows some 160,000 clones, 62% of them singletons. The sample consisted of CD8+ T cells sorted from blood. The receptors come from a human donor in good health.

This clone was counted between two and nine times. The genes are TRBV29-1 and TRBJ2-1; 7 bases agree with TRBD1. V lost 4 bases to trimming and J lost 5 bases; unmatched junction nucleotides: 2. The length of the CDR3 is 12 residues. Germline V gene data show CDR1 as SQVTM and CDR2 as ANQGSEA. In DNA, the CDR3 is TGCAGCGTTGGACAGGGTAACAATGAGCAGTTCTTC. It yields the protein CSVGQGNNEQFF.

The chain couples TRBV27 to TRBJ1-1; D gene uncertain. There are 13 residues in the CDR3. V lost 6 bases and J 3 bases, leaving 11 bases between the germline ends. Germline CDR1 is MNHEY and CDR2 is SMNVEV (reference sequence). The CDR3 region is CASSLFRDTEAFF. As DNA, the CDR3 is TGTGCCAGCAGCCTATTCCGGGACACTGAAGCTTTCTTT.

This clone was observed a handful of times. The rearrangement uses TRBV29-1 and TRBJ1-3, with D tentatively TRBD1 (5 bases). Germline-derived CDR1 and CDR2 are SQVTM and ANQGSEA. The V end was cut by 1 base, the J end by 2 bases, with 15 bases between. The CDR3 is made up of 16 amino acids. The chain's CDR3 is CSVEARGFGAGNTIYF. As DNA, the CDR3 is TGCAGCGTTGAAGCCCGGGGGTTTGGGGCTGGAAACACCATATATTTT.

The chain recombines TRBV27 with TRBJ2-2; D unclear. CDR3 size: 11 residues. Germline V CDR1 and CDR2: MNHEY, SMNVEV (reference sequence). Trimming removed 2 bases at V and 8 bases at J, with 3 bases between. CDR3 nucleotides: TGTGCCAGCAGTTTAGCTGGGGAGCTGTTTTTT. The encoded protein is CASSLAGELFF.

The gene calls are TRBV5-1 and TRBJ2-7, with TRBD1 as a possible D gene (6 bases). Trimming stripped 1 base from V and 1 base from J, with 15 bases between. Germline CDR1 reads SGHRS; CDR2 reads YFSETQ. The CDR3 totals 16 residues. Written as DNA, the CDR3 is TGCGCCAGCAGCTTGTCCCCTGGGCAGGGGTCCTACGAGCAGTACTTC. Translated, it gives CASSLSPGQGSYEQYF.

The V gene is TRBV5-1, the J gene TRBJ1-5, with no clear D. Looked up from germline, CDR1 is SGHRS and CDR2 is YFSETQ. Trimming left V 0 bases short and J 7 bases short, with 8 bases between. CDR3 size: 13 residues. CDR3: CASSLGDHQPQHF. CDR3 DNA sequence: TGCGCCAGCAGCTTGGGGGATCACCAGCCCCAGCATTTT.

The chain is built from TRBV27 and TRBJ2-7, with D possibly TRBD2 on 5 matching bases. The germline V gene encodes CDR1 MNHEY and CDR2 SMNVEV (reference sequence). Trimming stripped 8 bases from V and 5 bases from J, with 10 bases between. The CDR3 is 11 residues long. The CDR3, as DNA: TGTGCCAGCCATGACGGGGACGAGCAGTACTTC. Its translation is CASHDGDEQYF.

CDR3 in DNA: TGTGCCAGTAGTACCCGAGCTACTGACGAGCAGTACTTC. Translation gives CASSTRATDEQYF. V usage is TRBV19 and J usage is TRBJ2-7; the D is unclear. In germline, CDR1 is LNHDA, CDR2 SQIVND (reference sequence). Trimming removed 4 bases at V and 5 bases at J, with 12 bases between. There are 13 residues in the CDR3.

The rearrangement joins TRBV29-1 to TRBJ2-1; 13 bases are shared with TRBD2. CDR3 length equals 14 residues. The V gene end was trimmed by 6 bases and the J gene end by 6 bases; junction bases not matched to a gene: 5. Germline lookup yields CDR1 SQVTM and CDR2 ANQGSEA. The CDR3 spells CSVDGTSGTNEQFF. The CDR3 region has the DNA TGCAGCGTCGACGGGACTAGCGGGACCAATGAGCAGTTCTTC.

This clone turned up a few times. The J gene is TRBJ2-3, the V gene TRBV10-3, with TRBD2 matching 12 bases. Looked up from germline, CDR1 is ENHRY and CDR2 is SYGVKD. The CDR3 is 17 amino acids. V trimming: 2 bases; J trimming: 4 bases; junction bases outside the gene matches: 7. CDR3 in amino acids: CAISEPRLAGEADTQYF. The CDR3 bases are TGTGCCATCAGTGAGCCAAGACTAGCGGGAGAGGCAGATACGCAGTATTTT.

This clone was seen a few times. The genes are TRBV4-1 and TRBJ2-3, with D hard to call. Looked up from germline, CDR1 is MGHRA and CDR2 is YSYEKL. The CDR3 covers 15 residues. With 2 bases removed from V and 0 bases from J, the gap between germline ends came to 9 bases. The CDR3 bases are TGCGCCAGCAGCCAATTCCAACGGAGCACAGATACGCAGTATTTT. Amino acids: CASSQFQRSTDTQYF.

This sequence joins TRBV25-1 and TRBJ2-1; D is undetermined. Germline V gives CDR1 MGHDK, CDR2 SYGVNS. The CDR3 contains 12 residues. The V and J ends lost 7 bases and 3 bases respectively, with 7 bases between them. The chain's CDR3 is CASIDFYNEQFF. CDR3 DNA: TGTGCCAGCATTGATTTCTACAATGAGCAGTTCTTC.

This chain joins TRBV5-1 and TRBJ2-2; TRBD2 might be the D (5 bases). Trimming cost V 4 bases and J 6 bases, with 13 bases left between them. The CDR3 runs to 14 residues. Germline V gene data show CDR1 as SGHRS and CDR2 as YFSETQ. The CDR3 DNA sequence: TGCGCCAGCAGCCCTTCTAGCTACCCCGGGGAGCTGTTTTTT. Protein: CASSPSSYPGELFF. The variable domain in full, completed from reference TRBV5-1 and TRBJ2-2, reads KAGVTQTPRYLIKTRGQQVTLSCSPISGHRSVSWYQQTPGQGLQFLFEYFSETQRNKGNFPGRFSGRQFSNSRSEMNVSTLELGDSALYLCASSPSSYPGELFFGEGSRLTVL.

The chain recombines TRBV2 with TRBJ1-5; tentatively, D is TRBD1 (5 bases). Germline-derived CDR1 and CDR2 are SNHLY and FYNNEI. This CDR3 is built from 15 residues. V was cut by 4 bases and J by 3 bases, with 13 bases left in between. The CDR3 sequence: CASSAFWGTNQPQHF. The CDR3 bases are TGTGCCAGCAGTGCCTTTTGGGGGACCAATCAGCCCCAGCATTTT.

The sample holds a few counts of this clone. J is TRBJ2-7 and V is TRBV14; tentative D call: TRBD1 (5 bases). The CDR3 has 15 residues. Germline values: CDR1 SGHDN, CDR2 FVKESK. Trimming cost V 1 base and J 6 bases, with 16 bases left between them. The CDR3 nucleotides read TGTGCCAGCAGCCAAGTATGGGGCGCGCGTGGCGAGCAGTACTTC. Translation: CASSQVWGARGEQYF.

This clone was counted between two and nine times. The V and J genes are TRBV7-8 and TRBJ1-1; unclear D gene. The ends were cut back, 0 bases at V and 6 bases at J, with 14 bases in the middle. This CDR3 contains 15 residues. CDR1 is SGHVS and CDR2 is FQNEAQ in the germline V gene. The CDR3 region is CASSLAPSGKPEAFF. The CDR3 DNA reads TGTGCCAGCAGCTTAGCGCCATCGGGAAAGCCTGAAGCTTTCTTT.

The CDR3 loop is CASSSPRSTDTQYF. The CDR3 nucleotides read TGTGCCAGCAGCTCTCCGCGCAGCACAGATACGCAGTATTTT. The V gene is TRBV13, the J gene TRBJ2-3; D gene unclear. Germline CDR1 is PRHDT and CDR2 is FYEKMQ (reference sequence). The CDR3 totals 14 residues. Trimming removed 4 bases from V and 0 bases from J, with 8 bases in between.

This chain connects TRBV4-1 to TRBJ2-2, with 10 bases that match TRBD1. V shed 1 base and J 1 base; nucleotides not matched to a gene: 6. The length of the CDR3 is 18 residues. The V gene's germline CDR1 is MGHRA and CDR2 YSYEKL. The DNA of the CDR3 is TGCGCCAGCAGCCAAGTGGGGGGACAGGGGATGAACACCGGGGAGCTGTTTTTT. It specifies CASSQVGGQGMNTGELFF.

The chain has TRBV14 and TRBJ2-1, with 14 positions matching TRBD2. Trimming cost V 9 bases and J 8 bases; bases outside gene matches: 6. This CDR3 has 14 amino acids. Germline lookup yields CDR1 SGHDN and CDR2 FVKESK. The CDR3 DNA sequence: TGTGCCAGTAAGGGACTAGCGGGAGATCATGAGCAGTTCTTC. It codes for CASKGLAGDHEQFF.

The sample holds a few counts of this clone. The chain is built from TRBV5-6 and TRBJ2-7; 8 nucleotides align to TRBD2. Germline CDR1 reads SGHDT; CDR2 reads YYEEEE. V trimming: 5 bases; J trimming: 3 bases; junction bases outside the gene matches: 10. The CDR3 is made up of 15 amino acids. This CDR3 is CASRLKAGAGYEQYF. Written as DNA, the CDR3 is TGTGCCAGCAGACTCAAAGCGGGAGCAGGCTACGAGCAGTACTTC.

The rearrangement joins TRBV28 to TRBJ2-7; D gene unclear. The CDR3 runs 11 residues. The germline V gene encodes CDR1 MDHEN and CDR2 SYDVKM. Trimming left V 3 bases short and J 9 bases short, with 9 bases between. CDR3 DNA: TGTGCCAGCAGTTTGCAGTTTTTGCAGTACTTC. Translated, it gives CASSLQFLQYF.

The gene calls are TRBV9 and TRBJ1-1; 7 bases match TRBD1. The CDR3 totals 17 residues. Germline values: CDR1 SGDLS, CDR2 YYNGEE. J was trimmed by 0 bases and V by 3 bases; bases with no gene match: 11. The CDR3 is CASSGPQGDRVNTEAFF. The CDR3 nucleotides read TGTGCCAGCAGCGGGCCACAAGGGGACAGAGTGAACACTGAAGCTTTCTTT. The whole variable domain, remainder taken from reference TRBV9 and TRBJ1-1, is DSGVTQTPKHLITATGQRVTLRCSPRSGDLSVYWYQQSLDQGLQFLIQYYNGEERAKGNILERFSAQQFPDLHSELNLSSLELGDSALYFCASSGPQGDRVNTEAFFGQGTRLTVV.

This chain joins TRBV6-5 and TRBJ2-2; D is tentatively TRBD1 or TRBD2 (5 bases each). The germline V gene encodes CDR1 MNHEY and CDR2 SVGAGI. Trimming removed 5 bases at V and 9 bases at J, with 19 bases between. This CDR3 comprises 15 residues. In DNA, the CDR3 is TGTGCCAGCAGTGGGACCGGTTCAGGACTCTGGGAGCTGTTTTTT. Translated: CASSGTGSGLWELFF.